What follows are 21 T cell receptor beta chains derived from one specimen sequenced in a study of T cell changes during pregnancy in multiple sclerosis. Only in-frame clones appear in the TCRdb table, and some are missing; sequencing was by immunoSEQ multiplex PCR. The table has around 100,000 clones, 91% seen once. The source was peripheral blood, collected in the second trimester of pregnancy. The receptors originated from a female donor with multiple sclerosis, enrolled in a pregnancy study.

DNA for the CDR3: TGCAGCGGCGGGAGCCCTACTAATGAAAAACTGTTTTTT. It translates to CSGGSPTNEKLFF. This chain links TRBV29-1 with TRBJ1-4; no clear D gene. Looked up from germline, CDR1 is SQVTM and CDR2 is ANQGSEA. The CDR3 is made up of 13 amino acids. V was trimmed by 7 bases and J by 2 bases, leaving 11 bases between them.

The chain combines TRBV19 with TRBJ2-5; 9 bases agree with TRBD1. The CDR3 contains 14 residues. Germline CDR1 LNHDA, CDR2 SQIVND (reference sequence). V lost 4 bases, J lost 4 bases, and 4 bases stayed unmatched. The CDR3 DNA reads TGTGCCAGTAGTAACCGGGACAGGGTAGAGACCCAGTACTTC. This gives the protein CASSNRDRVETQYF.

The chain joins TRBV5-4 to TRBJ2-1; D uncertain. Germline loops: CDR1 SGHNT, CDR2 YYREEE (reference sequence). The CDR3 is made up of 15 amino acids. V lost 4 bases and J lost 0, with 11 bases in between. The CDR3 nucleotides are TGTGCCAGCAGCCCTGAGTGGAGCTCCTACAATGAGCAGTTCTTC. Protein sequence: CASSPEWSSYNEQFF. The whole variable domain, filled in from reference TRBV5-4 and TRBJ2-1, reads ETGVTQSPTHLIKTRGQQVTLRCSSQSGHNTVSWYQQALGQGPQFIFQYYREEENGRGNFPPRFSGLQFPNYSSELNVNALELDDSALYLCASSPEWSSYNEQFFGPGTRLTVL.

V and J are TRBV28 and TRBJ1-1; D possibly corresponds to TRBD1 (6 bases). Germline CDR1 reads MDHEN; CDR2 reads SYDVKM. Trimming removed 6 bases at V and 0 bases at J, with 14 bases between. The CDR3 loop spans 15 amino acids. The CDR3 here is CASRMTRTVNTEAFF. The CDR3 coding sequence is TGTGCCAGCAGAATGACCCGGACAGTGAACACTGAAGCTTTCTTT.

The rearrangement uses TRBV5-1 and TRBJ1-1; a weak D match, TRBD1 (5 bases). V was trimmed by 1 base and J by 11 bases, leaving 12 bases between them. This CDR3 spans 12 amino acids. Looked up from germline, CDR1 is SGHRS and CDR2 is YFSETQ. CDR3 protein: CASSLWQGAAFF. For the CDR3, the DNA is TGCGCCAGCAGCTTGTGGCAGGGCGCCGCTTTCTTT.

The chain combines TRBV11-2 with TRBJ2-7; 8 bases are shared with TRBD2. This CDR3 comprises 14 residues. J gave up 6 bases and V 6 bases, and 10 bases lay outside the gene matches. Germline values: CDR1 SGHAT, CDR2 FQNNGV. CDR3 loop: CASRSPGLEGEQYF. CDR3 bases: TGTGCCAGCAGATCGCCGGGACTAGAGGGCGAGCAGTACTTC.

The rearrangement uses TRBV5-1 and TRBJ2-3; 10 bases are a match to TRBD1. Germline values: CDR1 SGHRS, CDR2 YFSETQ. V lost 5 bases to trimming and J lost 4 bases; unmatched junction nucleotides: 7. CDR3 length: 15 residues. This CDR3 is CASSWDRGLPDTQYF. CDR3 in DNA: TGCGCCAGCAGTTGGGACAGGGGTTTGCCAGATACGCAGTATTTT. Variable domain in full (rest from reference TRBV5-1 and TRBJ2-3): KAGVTQTPRYLIKTRGQQVTLSCSPISGHRSVSWYQQTPGQGLQFLFEYFSETQRNKGNFPGRFSGRQFSNSRSEMNVSTLELGDSALYLCASSWDRGLPDTQYFGPGTRLTVL.

The chain links TRBV7-6 to TRBJ1-1; D possibly corresponds to TRBD1 (5 bases). This CDR3 has 16 amino acids. V dropped 2 bases and J dropped 4 bases, with 17 bases sitting between them. CDR1 is SGHVS and CDR2 is FNYEAQ in the germline V gene. CDR3 in DNA: TGTGCCAGCAGCTTATCCTCGGGGGGTGGGAGCACTGAAGCTTTCTTT. Protein sequence: CASSLSSGGGSTEAFF.

V and J are TRBV19 and TRBJ2-7; 8 bases fit TRBD1. Trimming cost V 5 bases and J 5 bases; bases outside gene matches: 8. Germline CDR1 reads LNHDA; CDR2 reads SQIVND (reference sequence). The length of the CDR3 is 14 residues. CDR3 nucleotides: TGTGCCAGTAGTTTTCGACAGGGGAAGGACGAGCAGTACTTC. Translation gives CASSFRQGKDEQYF. Using reference TRBV19 and TRBJ2-7 for the parts outside the CDR3, the full variable domain is DGGITQSPKYLFRKEGQNVTLSCEQNLNHDAMYWYRQDPGQGLRLIYYSQIVNDFQKGDIAEGYSVSREKKESFPLTVTSAQKNPTAFYLCASSFRQGKDEQYFGPGTRLTVT.

This rearrangement joins TRBV18 to TRBJ1-1; possibly TRBD1 for D (6 bases). Per the germline V gene, CDR1 is KGHSH and CDR2 is LQKENI. Trimming stripped 4 bases from V and 6 bases from J, with 15 bases between. The CDR3 contains 14 residues. CDR3 region: CASSLQGSEAEAFF. The CDR3 DNA follows: TGTGCCAGCTCACTACAGGGAAGCGAGGCTGAAGCTTTCTTT.

DNA of the CDR3: TGTGCCAGCAGACAGGGAAATAGGGACACTGAAGCTTTCTTT. Translation gives CASRQGNRDTEAFF. V gene TRBV6-1 combines with J gene TRBJ1-1; D may be TRBD1 (6 bases). The CDR3 is made up of 14 amino acids. Germline CDR1 MNHNS, CDR2 SASEGT. Trimming removed 6 bases at V and 3 bases at J, with 14 bases between.

The chain uses TRBV6-5 and TRBJ2-7, with 8 bases identical to TRBD2. After removal of 6 bases from V and 0 bases from J, the junction contained 4 bases not matched to a gene. The germline gives CDR1 MNHEY, CDR2 SVGAGI. CDR3 length: 14 residues. DNA of the CDR3: TGTGCCAGCAGCCTTAGCGGGGCCTCCTACGAGCAGTACTTC. Encoded protein: CASSLSGASYEQYF.

The rearrangement links TRBV4-2 to TRBJ2-1; a weak D match, TRBD2 (5 bases). V gave up 5 bases and J gave up 6 bases, with 14 bases separating them. Looked up from germline, CDR1 is LGHNA and CDR2 is YNFKEQ. This CDR3 region has 14 residues. The CDR3: CASSFRVEGNEQFF. Written as DNA, the CDR3 is TGTGCCAGCAGCTTTCGAGTAGAGGGCAATGAGCAGTTCTTC.

The rearrangement uses TRBV2 and TRBJ1-1; TRBD1 matches at 7 bases. Germline V gives CDR1 SNHLY, CDR2 FYNNEI. The CDR3 contains 14 residues. J lost 5 bases, V lost 4 bases, and 7 bases had no gene match. For the CDR3, the DNA is TGTGCCAGCAGTGGTGACAGGGCAAGAACTGAAGCTTTCTTT. Protein: CASSGDRARTEAFF.

This clone came up once. The chain carries TRBV28 and TRBJ2-3; TRBD2 aligns across 9 bases. This CDR3 has 16 amino acids. Germline V CDR1 and CDR2: MDHEN, SYDVKM. With 1 base clipped from V and 4 bases from J, the junction kept 6 bases outside the gene matches. CDR3 sequence reads: CASSLLGLASADTQYF. In DNA form, the CDR3 reads TGTGCCAGCAGTTTATTGGGACTAGCTAGCGCAGATACGCAGTATTTT.

In its sample, this clone was seen once. The chain employs TRBV7-9 and TRBJ2-1; 7 nucleotides line up with TRBD1. Trimming removed 5 bases from V and 7 bases from J; junction bases left unmatched: 8. From germline, CDR1 is SEHNR and CDR2 FQNEAQ (reference sequence). This CDR3 region has 14 residues. The chain's CDR3 is CASSPPGQINEQFF. The CDR3 region has the DNA TGTGCCAGCAGCCCGCCGGGACAGATTAATGAGCAGTTCTTC.

J is TRBJ2-7 and V is TRBV11-2, with 10 bases that match TRBD2. V was clipped by 1 base and J by 7 bases; unmatched bases: 10. Germline V CDR1 and CDR2: SGHAT, FQNNGV. The CDR3 is 16 amino acids. CDR3 coding DNA: TGTGCCAGCAGCTTAGGCGGGCCGGGACTAGCGACAGAGCAGTACTTC. Translated: CASSLGGPGLATEQYF.

The V gene is TRBV5-1, the J gene TRBJ2-1; weak D call: TRBD2 (5 bases). The V and J ends lost 4 bases and 2 bases respectively, with 16 bases between them. The CDR3 has 16 residues. Germline V CDR1 and CDR2: SGHRS, YFSETQ. The CDR3 nucleotides are TGCGCCAGCAGCCCCGACTATACCAGACCCTACAATGAGCAGTTCTTC. As protein: CASSPDYTRPYNEQFF.

V and J are TRBV19 and TRBJ1-5; 8 nucleotides align to TRBD1. Unmatched junction bases numbered 6, after V lost 5 bases and J lost 6 bases. Germline CDR1 LNHDA, CDR2 SQIVND (reference sequence). CDR3 length equals 14 residues. As DNA, the CDR3 is TGTGCCAGTAGTTATCTTACAGGGGGTCAGCCCCAGCATTTT. Translated, it gives CASSYLTGGQPQHF.

CDR3 region: CASSLSPSRPQHF. CDR3 in DNA: TGTGCCAGCAGTTTATCCCCCTCCCGGCCCCAGCATTTT. The chain has TRBV27 and TRBJ1-5; D gene uncertain. Between the trimmed V and J ends, which lost 0 bases and 9 bases, there was a span of 9 bases. CDR3 length: 13 amino acids. CDR1 MNHEY and CDR2 SMNVEV come from the germline V gene (reference sequence).

The chain combines TRBV4-1 with TRBJ2-7; D is unresolved. This CDR3 is built from 15 residues. CDR1 is MGHRA and CDR2 is YSYEKL in the germline V gene. The V and J ends lost 0 bases and 3 bases respectively, with 12 bases between them. CDR3 in DNA: TGCGCCAGCAGCCAAGAGGTTGACATTTACTACGAGCAGTACTTC. As protein: CASSQEVDIYYEQYF.